The present T cell receptor (beta chain) was sequenced within a study of siplizumab effects on memory and regulatory T cells. In the case of this clone: Antigen: not known.

For every sample, about 10^5 TCR templates were assayed. The protocol was immunoSEQ multiplex PCR, while the TCRdb copy is restricted to in-frame clones and leaves out a portion. The sample consists of around 95,000 clones, about 94% of them appearing once. Study-wide findings and caveats: Naive T cells appeared more varied than memory cells and looked like key alloresponse contributors. It was never confirmed that proliferating Tregs from siplizumab cultures were suppressive.

V dropped 9 bases and J dropped 1 base, with 9 bases sitting between them. This CDR3 is 12 amino acids long. Germline CDR1 and CDR2: ENHRY and SYGVKD. The J gene is TRBJ1-1, the V gene TRBV10-3; no definite D call. The source is a human donor in good health. The specimen was non-Treg CD4+ T cells sorted from blood. CDR3 DNA sequence: TGTGCCATGCAAACGGCGAACACTGAAGCTTTCTTT. Translated, it gives CAMQTANTEAFF.